The rows below give T cell receptor beta chains drawn from one sample of a study of regulatory and conventional T cells in RAG deficiency. Clones were read by immunoSEQ multiplex PCR, and TCRdb kept only the in-frame ones, dropping some. Counted here are 25,000 to 35,000 clones, 80% to 90% occurring once; the ten biggest clones make up 5.4%. This same sample was also part of a study on regulatory T cells.

Sequenced sample: CD8+ T cells sorted from blood. All receptors come from a human donor in good health. CDR3s include the opening cysteine and the closing phenylalanine or tryptophan. The D gene is left open where the match is weak. Only some rows state a clone size, as once, few, many or a class for expanded clones.

abundance,v_gene,d_gene,j_gene,CDR3aa,CDR3nt
few,TRBV19,NA,TRBJ1-2,CASSTGKGYGYTF,TGTGCCAGTAGTACAGGGAAAGGCTATGGCTACACCTTC
NA,TRBV30,TRBD1,TRBJ2-7,CAWSRTGLGHEQYF,TGTGCCTGGAGTAGGACAGGTCTTGGACACGAGCAGTACTTC
NA,TRBV6-5,TRBD1,TRBJ2-7,CASSIGQGLRYEQYF,TGTGCCAGCAGCATAGGACAGGGGCTGCGGTACGAGCAGTACTTC
NA,TRBV11-2,NA,TRBJ1-1,CASSPVPSTEAFF,TGTGCCAGCAGCCCAGTTCCGAGCACTGAAGCTTTCTTT
NA,TRBV11-3,TRBD2,TRBJ2-2,CASSPPGGRGTGELFF,TGTGCCAGCAGCCCGCCGGGGGGGCGAGGCACCGGGGAGCTGTTTTTT
NA,TRBV29-1,NA,TRBJ1-4,CSAETAAAGNEKLFF,TGCAGCGCCGAGACGGCAGCGGCGGGTAATGAAAAACTGTTTTTT
NA,TRBV5-1,NA,TRBJ1-1,CASSFPGAEAFF,TGCGCCAGCAGCTTCCCGGGGGCAGAAGCTTTCTTT
NA,TRBV30,NA,TRBJ1-1,CAWSVGAGEGTEAFF,TGTGCCTGGAGTGTAGGCGCAGGAGAGGGTACTGAAGCTTTCTTT
NA,TRBV10-2,TRBD1,TRBJ2-5,CASSEGLGGETQYF,TGCGCCAGCAGTGAGGGTCTAGGGGGCGAGACCCAGTACTTC
NA,TRBV11-2,TRBD1,TRBJ2-7,CASSSTGVSYEQYF,TGTGCCAGCAGTAGCACAGGGGTCTCCTACGAGCAGTACTTC
once,TRBV29-1,NA,TRBJ1-5,CSVELGSNQPQHF,TGCAGCGTTGAACTGGGTTCCAATCAGCCCCAGCATTTT
NA,TRBV19,NA,TRBJ2-7,CASSIGRGISYEQYF,TGTGCCAGTAGTATCGGCAGGGGCATCTCCTACGAGCAGTACTTC
NA,TRBV4-2,TRBD2,TRBJ2-5,CASSQDPSGGAKTQYF,TGTGCCAGCAGCCAAGATCCCAGCGGGGGGGCAAAGACCCAGTACTTC
NA,TRBV27,NA,TRBJ1-1,CASSSGTVNTEAFF,TGTGCCAGCAGTTCAGGGACGGTGAACACTGAAGCTTTCTTT
NA,TRBV9,TRBD2,TRBJ2-1,CASSSRAGGEQFF,TGTGCCAGCAGCAGTCGGGCGGGAGGTGAGCAGTTCTTC